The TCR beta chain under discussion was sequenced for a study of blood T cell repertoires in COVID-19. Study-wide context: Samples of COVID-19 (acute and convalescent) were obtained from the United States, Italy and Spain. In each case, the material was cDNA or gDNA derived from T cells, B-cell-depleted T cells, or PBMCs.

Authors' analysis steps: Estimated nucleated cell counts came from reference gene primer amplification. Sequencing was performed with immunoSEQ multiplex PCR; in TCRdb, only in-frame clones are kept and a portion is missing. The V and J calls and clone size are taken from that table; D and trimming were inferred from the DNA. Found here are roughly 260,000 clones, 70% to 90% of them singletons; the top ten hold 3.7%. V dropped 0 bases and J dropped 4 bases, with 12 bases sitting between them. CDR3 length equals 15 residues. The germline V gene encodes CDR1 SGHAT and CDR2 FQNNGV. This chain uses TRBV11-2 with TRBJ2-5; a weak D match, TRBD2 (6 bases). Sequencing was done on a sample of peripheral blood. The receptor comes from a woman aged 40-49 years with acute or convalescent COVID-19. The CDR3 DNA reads TGTGCCAGCAGCTTAGATCGATATAGCGGAGAGACCCAGTACTTC. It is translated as CASSLDRYSGETQYF.